The source of this T cell receptor beta chain is a study of neurological immune-mediated disorders. The CDR3 is made up of 15 amino acids. V was pared by 0 bases and J by 10 bases, with 6 bases of the junction left unmatched. Germline V lookup: CDR1 SGHRS, CDR2 YFSETQ. This clonotype was counted ten times or more. Its antigen is currently unknown. Study conclusions and caveats: In HTLV-1-associated myelopathy, TCR clonal expansion was greatest, whereas multiple sclerosis had the least, falling below healthy controls.

The time point: longitudinal time-point 1 (baseline). TCRdb independently ran MiXCR on the 5' RACE reads; one entry per CDR3 protein. Among tens of thousands of distinct CDR3 sequences, 10% were seen once, and the ten largest hold 8.5% to 10%. This TCR derives from a man aged 25-45 years in good health. The sequenced sample was PBMCs. The genes are TRBV5-1 and TRBJ1-6; 8 nucleotides match TRBD1. In nucleotides, the CDR3 is TGCGCCAGCAGCTTGGGGACAGGGACAGGATCACCCCTCCACTTT. Amino acid sequence: CASSLGTGTGSPLHF.